This T cell receptor (beta chain) was sequenced in a study of OX40 agonist ivuxolimab in advanced cancers. Regarding the study as a whole: More expanded clones were seen, on average, in CD8+ T cells than in CD4+.

J was trimmed by 2 bases and V by 8 bases; bases with no gene match: 5. This CDR3 is built from 14 residues. The germline V gene encodes CDR1 LNHDA and CDR2 SQIVND (reference sequence). Produced via immunoSEQ multiplex PCR; TCRdb's table is partial and in-frame only. The data show 85,000 to 100,000 clones, roughly 90% seen once. A note on this clone: Its antigen is still unknown.

The gene calls are TRBV19 and TRBJ2-1, with TRBD2 matching 8 bases. Sequenced material: CD4+ or CD8+ T cells sorted from blood, taken in a trial of the OX40 agonist ivuxolimab. The receptor's source is an adult with an advanced solid tumor such as melanoma, head and neck, liver or kidney cancer. Here the CDR3 DNA reads TGTGCCAGTTGTCCTAGCGGGCCCTACAATGAGCAGTTCTTC. Protein product: CASCPSGPYNEQFF.